Listed here are 5 T cell receptor beta chains from one sample, sequenced in a study of post-analysis software for immune sequencing data. cDNA libraries for TCR beta contained unique molecular identifiers. One entry per CDR3 protein, called by TCRdb with MiXCR from the PCR reads. The data contain 450,000 to 700,000 distinct CDR3 sequences, roughly 47% of them singletons. Antigens for these TCRs are unknown. Regarding the study as a whole: The five TRBV segments detected at higher frequency in patients than in controls included TRBV5-6, TRBV5-1 and TRBV20-1.

Sequencing input: blood. The receptors come from a girl aged 10-17 years with multiple sclerosis.

This clonotype turned up a few times. The rearrangement uses TRBV11-2 and TRBJ2-5; D uncertain. V lost 4 bases to trimming and J lost 5 bases, with 11 bases between them. Germline V CDR1 and CDR2: SGHAT, FQNNGV. This CDR3 has 13 residues. CDR3 protein: CASSSDLWETQYF. As DNA, the CDR3 is TGTGCCAGCAGCTCAGACTTATGGGAGACCCAGTACTTC.

The rearrangement uses TRBV5-1 and TRBJ2-2; no firm D call. Trimming pared 5 bases from V and 0 bases from J, leaving 11 bases between. The CDR3 contains 15 residues. Germline lookup yields CDR1 SGHRS and CDR2 YFSETQ. The CDR3 sequence is CASRRTVPNTGELFF. DNA of the CDR3: TGCGCCAGCAGAAGGACGGTCCCGAACACCGGGGAGCTGTTTTTT.

The J gene is TRBJ1-2, the V gene TRBV7-2; D gene ambiguous. The CDR3 extends over 13 amino acids. The germline V and J ends were trimmed by 5 bases and 5 bases, with 12 bases remaining between them. Per germline, CDR1 SGHTA and CDR2 FQGNSA. The CDR3 sequence is CASSPGLKYGYTF. As DNA, the CDR3 is TGTGCCAGCAGCCCGGGCTTGAAGTATGGCTACACCTTC.

This clonotype showed up just a few times. The chain uses TRBV7-9 and TRBJ1-2, with TRBD1 identical over 7 bases. The CDR3 spans 14 residues. After removal of 5 bases from V and 10 bases from J, the junction contained 13 bases not matched to a gene. Germline V gene sequence: CDR1 SEHNR, CDR2 FQNEAQ (reference sequence). CDR3 bases: TGTGCCAGCAGCACCCGGGACAGTGCAGTAGACTACACCTTC. As protein: CASSTRDSAVDYTF.

The chain employs TRBV28 and TRBJ2-1, with TRBD1 matching over 10 bases. The CDR3 consists of 15 residues. With 0 bases clipped from V and 6 bases from J, the junction kept 2 bases outside the gene matches. The germline CDR1 and CDR2 sequences are MDHEN and SYDVKM. CDR3 coding DNA: TGTGCCAGCAGTTTATGGGACAGGGGGGCCAATGAGCAGTTCTTC. Residues: CASSLWDRGANEQFF.